This T cell receptor (beta chain) is drawn from a study of T cell changes during pregnancy in multiple sclerosis. This CDR3 region has 16 residues. The ends lost 0 bases at V and 0 bases at J; junction bases unmatched: 4. The V gene's germline CDR1 is SGHNT and CDR2 YYREEE (reference sequence). Sequenced by immunoSEQ multiplex PCR; TCRdb stores in-frame clones only, minus some. This table has over 30,000 clones, around 92% appearing once. This TCR came from a female donor with multiple sclerosis, enrolled in a pregnancy study. The chain links TRBV5-4 to TRBJ1-2, with TRBD1 matching over 8 bases. The sequenced sample consisted of PBMCs (not recorded whether the cells were cultured). This chain's CDR3 is CASSLAGGRTNYGYTF. The CDR3 region has the DNA TGTGCCAGCAGCTTGGCAGGGGGCCGTACTAACTATGGCTACACCTTC.